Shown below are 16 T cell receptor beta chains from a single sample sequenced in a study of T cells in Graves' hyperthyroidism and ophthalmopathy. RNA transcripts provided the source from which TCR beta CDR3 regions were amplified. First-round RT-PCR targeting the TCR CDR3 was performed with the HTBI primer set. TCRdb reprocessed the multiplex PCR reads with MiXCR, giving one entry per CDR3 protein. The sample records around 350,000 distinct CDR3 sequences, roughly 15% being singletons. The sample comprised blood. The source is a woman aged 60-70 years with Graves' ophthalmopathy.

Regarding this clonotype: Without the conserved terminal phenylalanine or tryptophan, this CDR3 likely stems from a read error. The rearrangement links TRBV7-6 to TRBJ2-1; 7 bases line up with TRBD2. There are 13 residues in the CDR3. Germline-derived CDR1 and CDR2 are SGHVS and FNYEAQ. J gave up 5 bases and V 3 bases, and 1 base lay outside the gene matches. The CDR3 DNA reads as TGTGCCAGCAGCTTCGGGGGGAACAATGAGCAGTTCTCC. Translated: CASSFGGNNEQFS.

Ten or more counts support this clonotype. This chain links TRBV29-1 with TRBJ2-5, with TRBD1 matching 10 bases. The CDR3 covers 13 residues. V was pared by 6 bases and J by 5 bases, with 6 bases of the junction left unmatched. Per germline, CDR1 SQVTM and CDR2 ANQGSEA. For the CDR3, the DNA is TGCAGCGTCCGACAGGGGGCGGCGGAGACCCAGTACTTC. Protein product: CSVRQGAAETQYF.

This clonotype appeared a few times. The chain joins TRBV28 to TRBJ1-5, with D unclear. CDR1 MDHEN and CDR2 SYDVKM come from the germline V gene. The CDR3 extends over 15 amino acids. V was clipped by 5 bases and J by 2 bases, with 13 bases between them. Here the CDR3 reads CASSAGRLGNQPQHF. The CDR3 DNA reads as TGTGCCAGCAGTGCTGGAAGGCTGGGCAATCAGCCCCAGCATTTT.

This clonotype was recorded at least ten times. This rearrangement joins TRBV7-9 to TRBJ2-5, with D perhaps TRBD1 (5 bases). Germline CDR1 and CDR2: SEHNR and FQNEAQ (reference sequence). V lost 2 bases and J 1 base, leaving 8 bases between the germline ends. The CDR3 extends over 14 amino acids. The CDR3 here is CASSLPGPQETQYF. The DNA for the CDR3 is TGTGCCAGCAGCTTACCAGGGCCCCAAGAGACCCAGTACTTC.

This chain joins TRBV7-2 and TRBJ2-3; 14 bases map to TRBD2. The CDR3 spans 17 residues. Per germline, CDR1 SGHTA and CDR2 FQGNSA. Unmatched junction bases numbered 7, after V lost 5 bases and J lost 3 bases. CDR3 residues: CASSRDRLAGGTDTQYF. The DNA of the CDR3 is TGTGCCAGCAGCCGAGATAGACTAGCGGGAGGGACAGATACGCAGTATTTT.

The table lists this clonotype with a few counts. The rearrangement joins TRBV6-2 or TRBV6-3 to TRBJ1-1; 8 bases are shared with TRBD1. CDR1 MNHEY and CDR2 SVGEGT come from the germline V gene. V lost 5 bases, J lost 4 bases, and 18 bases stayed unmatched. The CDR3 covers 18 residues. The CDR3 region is CASSKRQGRRSVSTEAFF. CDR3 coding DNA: TGTGCCAGCAGTAAGAGACAGGGGCGAAGGAGTGTGAGCACTGAAGCTTTCTTT.

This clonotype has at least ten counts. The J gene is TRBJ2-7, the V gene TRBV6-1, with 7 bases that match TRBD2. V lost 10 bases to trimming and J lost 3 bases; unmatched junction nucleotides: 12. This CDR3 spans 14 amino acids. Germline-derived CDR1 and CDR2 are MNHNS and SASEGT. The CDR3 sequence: CATRVGGSGYEQYF. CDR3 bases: TGTGCCACCCGGGTGGGCGGGAGTGGCTACGAGCAGTACTTC.

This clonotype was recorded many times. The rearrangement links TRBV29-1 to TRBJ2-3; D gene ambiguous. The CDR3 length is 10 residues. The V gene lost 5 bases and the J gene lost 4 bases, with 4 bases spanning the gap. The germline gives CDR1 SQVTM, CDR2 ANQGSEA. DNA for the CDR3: TGCAGCGTTTGGCCAGATACGCAGTATTTT. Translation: CSVWPDTQYF.

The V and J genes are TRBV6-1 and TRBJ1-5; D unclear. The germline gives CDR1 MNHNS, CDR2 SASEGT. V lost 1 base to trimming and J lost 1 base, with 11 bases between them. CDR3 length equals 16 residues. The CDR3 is CASSEGRRGSNQPQHF. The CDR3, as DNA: TGTGCCAGCAGTGAAGGTAGGCGTGGGAGCAATCAGCCCCAGCATTTT.

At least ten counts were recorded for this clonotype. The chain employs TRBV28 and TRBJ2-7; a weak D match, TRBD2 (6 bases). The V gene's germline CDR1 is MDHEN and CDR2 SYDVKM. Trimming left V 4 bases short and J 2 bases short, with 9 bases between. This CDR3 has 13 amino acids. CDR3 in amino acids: CASSSRLAYEQYF. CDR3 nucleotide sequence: TGTGCCAGCAGTTCCAGACTAGCCTACGAGCAGTACTTC.

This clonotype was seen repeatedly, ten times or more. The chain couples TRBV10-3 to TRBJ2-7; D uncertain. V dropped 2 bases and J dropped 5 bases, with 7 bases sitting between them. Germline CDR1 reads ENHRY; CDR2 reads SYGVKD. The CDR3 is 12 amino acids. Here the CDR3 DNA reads TGTGCCATCAGTGAGGGGTCAGACGAGCAGTACTTC. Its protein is CAISEGSDEQYF.

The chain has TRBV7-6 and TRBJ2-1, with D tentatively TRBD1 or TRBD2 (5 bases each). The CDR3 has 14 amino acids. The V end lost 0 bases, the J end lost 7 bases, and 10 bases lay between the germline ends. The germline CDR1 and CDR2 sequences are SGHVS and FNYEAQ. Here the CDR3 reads CASSLALEGNEQFF. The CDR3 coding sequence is TGTGCCAGCAGCTTAGCGCTTGAGGGGAATGAGCAGTTCTTC.

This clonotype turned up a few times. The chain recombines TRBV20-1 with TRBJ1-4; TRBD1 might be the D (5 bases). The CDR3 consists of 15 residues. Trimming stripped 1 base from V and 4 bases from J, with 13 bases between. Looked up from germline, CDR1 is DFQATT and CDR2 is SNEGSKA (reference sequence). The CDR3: CSARVPTGFNEKLFF. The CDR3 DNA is TGCAGTGCTAGAGTCCCTACAGGCTTTAATGAAAAACTGTTTTTT.

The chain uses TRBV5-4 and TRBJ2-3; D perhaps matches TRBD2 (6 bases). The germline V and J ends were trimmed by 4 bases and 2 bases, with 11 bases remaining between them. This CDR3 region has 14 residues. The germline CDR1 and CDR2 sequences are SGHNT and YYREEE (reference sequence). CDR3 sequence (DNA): TGTGCCAGCAGCCCCGGGACTCCCACAGATACGCAGTATTTT. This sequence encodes CASSPGTPTDTQYF.

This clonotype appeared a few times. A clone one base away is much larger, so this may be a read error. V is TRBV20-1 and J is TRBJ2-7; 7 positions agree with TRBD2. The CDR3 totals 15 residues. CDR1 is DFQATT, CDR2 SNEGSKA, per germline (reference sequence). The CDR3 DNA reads TGCAGCTCCTTCGGGGCTAACGGGAGGTCCTACGAGCAGTACTTC. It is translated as CSSFGANGRSYEQYF.

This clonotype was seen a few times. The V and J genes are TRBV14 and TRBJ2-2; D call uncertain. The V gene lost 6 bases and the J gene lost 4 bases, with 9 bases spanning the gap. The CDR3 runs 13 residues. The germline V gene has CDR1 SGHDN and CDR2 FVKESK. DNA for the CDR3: TGTGCCAGCAGGCAGGCGACCACCGGGGAGCTGTTTTTT. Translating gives CASRQATTGELFF.